The present T cell receptor (beta chain) was sequenced within a study of blood T cell repertoires in COVID-19. Source study methods: The assay estimated nucleated cells by amplifying reference gene primers. The data were produced by immunoSEQ multiplex PCR, yet TCRdb's version contains in-frame clones alone and is incomplete. Clone size and V and J calls were adopted from that table, with D and trimming inferred from the DNA. This table has roughly 200,000 clones, 65% to 90% appearing once. In germline, CDR1 is SEHNR, CDR2 FQNEAQ (reference sequence). Trimming at V came to 1 base and at J to 6 bases, leaving 9 bases not matched to a gene. CDR3 length: 16 amino acids. This clone was recorded once.

The sequence derives from a human donor in a cohort sampled during active COVID-19. The sequenced sample was peripheral blood. J is TRBJ2-3 and V is TRBV7-9; 8 bases are shared with TRBD1. DNA of the CDR3: TGTGCCAGCAGCTTAGTTGCGGCAGGGGGCAGGGATACGCAGTATTTT. Translated, it gives CASSLVAAGGRDTQYF.